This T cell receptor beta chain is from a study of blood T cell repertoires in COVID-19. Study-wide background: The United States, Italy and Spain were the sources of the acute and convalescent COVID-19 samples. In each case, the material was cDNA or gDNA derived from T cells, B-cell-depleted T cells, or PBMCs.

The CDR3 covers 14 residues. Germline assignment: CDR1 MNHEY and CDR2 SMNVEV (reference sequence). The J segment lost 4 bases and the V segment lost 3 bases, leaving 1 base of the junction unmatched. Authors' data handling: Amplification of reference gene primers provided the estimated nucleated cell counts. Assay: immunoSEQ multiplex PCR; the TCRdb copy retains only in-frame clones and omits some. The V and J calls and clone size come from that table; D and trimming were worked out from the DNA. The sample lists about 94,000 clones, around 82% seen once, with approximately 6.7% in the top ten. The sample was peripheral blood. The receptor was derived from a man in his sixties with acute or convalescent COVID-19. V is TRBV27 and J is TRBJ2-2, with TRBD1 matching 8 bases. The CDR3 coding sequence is TGTGCCAGCAGTTTGGACAGGGCCACCGGGGAGCTGTTTTTT. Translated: CASSLDRATGELFF.